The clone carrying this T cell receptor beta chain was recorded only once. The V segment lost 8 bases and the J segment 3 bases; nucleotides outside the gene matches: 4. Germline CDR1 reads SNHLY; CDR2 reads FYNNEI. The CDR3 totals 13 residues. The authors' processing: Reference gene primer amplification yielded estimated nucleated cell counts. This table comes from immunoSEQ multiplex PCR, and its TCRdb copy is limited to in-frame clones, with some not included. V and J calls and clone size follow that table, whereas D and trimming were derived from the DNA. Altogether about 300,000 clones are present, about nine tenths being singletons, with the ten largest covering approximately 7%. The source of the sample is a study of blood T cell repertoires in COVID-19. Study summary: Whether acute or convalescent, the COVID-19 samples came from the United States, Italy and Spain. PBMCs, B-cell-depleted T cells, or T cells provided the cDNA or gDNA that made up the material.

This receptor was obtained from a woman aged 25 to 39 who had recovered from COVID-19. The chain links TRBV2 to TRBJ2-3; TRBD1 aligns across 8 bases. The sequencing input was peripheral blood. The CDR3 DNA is TGTGCCAGCGGGGACAGGCGGACAGATACGCAGTATTTT. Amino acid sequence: CASGDRRTDTQYF.